This TCR beta chain is from a study of identifying expanded T cells in peripheral blood. Study findings and constraints: About 1.2 clones differed between technical replicates, versus about 15 and 19 over time. Clone count variance between approximately 2-week samples rose with total template count.

Healthy donors had no documented immune events, such as infections, while sampled. Sequencing was performed with immunoSEQ multiplex PCR; in TCRdb, only in-frame clones are kept and a portion is missing. Of 50,000 to 75,000 clones in the sample, roughly 86% were seen once. Germline loops: CDR1 LNHDA, CDR2 SQIVND (reference sequence). The CDR3 runs to 14 residues. V dropped 7 bases and J dropped 0 bases, with 10 bases sitting between them. A remark on this clone: Its antigen is unidentified.

The clonotype comes from a person aged 18 to 75 in good health. The sample was blood. The chain joins TRBV19 to TRBJ1-3; D ambiguous. CDR3 DNA sequence: TGTGCCAGTACCGCTTCCAACTCTGGAAACACCATATATTTT. Its protein is CASTASNSGNTIYF. Together with reference TRBV19 and TRBJ1-3, the CDR3 gives the full variable domain: DGGITQSPKYLFRKEGQNVTLSCEQNLNHDAMYWYRQDPGQGLRLIYYSQIVNDFQKGDIAEGYSVSREKKESFPLTVTSAQKNPTAFYLCASTASNSGNTIYFGEGSWLTVV.